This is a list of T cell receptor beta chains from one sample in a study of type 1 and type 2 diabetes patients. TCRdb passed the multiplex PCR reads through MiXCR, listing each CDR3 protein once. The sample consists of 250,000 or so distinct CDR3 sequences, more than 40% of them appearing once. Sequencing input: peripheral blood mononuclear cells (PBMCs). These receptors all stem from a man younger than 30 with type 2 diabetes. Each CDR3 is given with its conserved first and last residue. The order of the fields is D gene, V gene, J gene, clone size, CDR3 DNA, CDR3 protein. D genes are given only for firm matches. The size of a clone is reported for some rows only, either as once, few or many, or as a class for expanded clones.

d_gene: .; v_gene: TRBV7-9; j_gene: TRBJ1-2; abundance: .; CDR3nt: TGTGCCACCGGACGGAACGGCCCGAGGGAGGGCTACACCTTC; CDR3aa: CATGRNGPREGYTF
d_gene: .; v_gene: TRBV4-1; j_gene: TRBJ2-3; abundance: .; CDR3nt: TGCGCCAGCAGCCAACAAGACCGCGCTAGCACAGATACGCAGTATTTT; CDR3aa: CASSQQDRASTDTQYF
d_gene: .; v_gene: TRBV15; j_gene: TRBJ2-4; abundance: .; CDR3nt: TGTGCCACCGGCAGAGATCGGGGGGCTGGGAGCATTCAGTACTTC; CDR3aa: CATGRDRGAGSIQYF
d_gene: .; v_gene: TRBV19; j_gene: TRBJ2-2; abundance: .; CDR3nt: TGTGCCAGTAGTAGTCCTGGGGGCACCGGGGAGCTGTTTTTT; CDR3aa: CASSSPGGTGELFF
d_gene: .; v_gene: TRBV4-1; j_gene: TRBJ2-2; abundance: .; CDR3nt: TGCGCCAGCAGCCCAACTAGGGGGGCTTGGACCGGGGAGCTGTTTTTT; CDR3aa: CASSPTRGAWTGELFF
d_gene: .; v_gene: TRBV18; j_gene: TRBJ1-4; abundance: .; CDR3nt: TGTGCCAGCTCACCAGGAACTAATGAAAAACTGTTTTTT; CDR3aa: CASSPGTNEKLFF
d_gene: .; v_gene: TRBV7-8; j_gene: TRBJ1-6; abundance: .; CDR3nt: TGTGCCAGCAGCTTAGCGCGGACCGGGGTGAATTCACCCCTCCACTTT; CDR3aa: CASSLARTGVNSPLHF
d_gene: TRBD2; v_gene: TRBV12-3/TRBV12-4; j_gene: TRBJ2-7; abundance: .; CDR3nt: TGTGCCAGCAGTCTACTAGCGGGAGGCCGAGAGCAGTACTTC; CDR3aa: CASSLLAGGREQYF
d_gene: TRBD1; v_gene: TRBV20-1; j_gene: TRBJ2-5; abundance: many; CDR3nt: TGCAGTTCTCTTATCTCCCGGGACAGGGGTGGTTTAGAGGAGACCCAGTACTTC; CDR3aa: CSSLISRDRGGLEETQYF
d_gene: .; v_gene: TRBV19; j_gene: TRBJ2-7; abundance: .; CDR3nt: TGTGTCAGTAGTCTCGGGGCGGGGACCGACGAGCAGTACTTC; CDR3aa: CVSSLGAGTDEQYF
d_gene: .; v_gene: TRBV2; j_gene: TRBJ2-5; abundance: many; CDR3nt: TGTGCCAGCAGTTCCGGGCCCACCTCCGAAGAGACCCAGTACTTC; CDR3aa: CASSSGPTSEETQYF
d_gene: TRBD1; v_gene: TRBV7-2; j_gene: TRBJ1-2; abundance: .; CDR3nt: TGTGCCAGCAGTCCCGGGACAGGGAACGACTATGGCTACACCTTC; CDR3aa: CASSPGTGNDYGYTF
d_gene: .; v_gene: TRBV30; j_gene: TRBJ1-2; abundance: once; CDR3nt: TGTGCCTGGATGGTGAGTCGGCCCGACTATGGCTACACCTTC; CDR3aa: CAWMVSRPDYGYTF
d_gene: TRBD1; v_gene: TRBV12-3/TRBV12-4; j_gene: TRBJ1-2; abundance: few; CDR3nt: TGTGCCTTCGGACAGGGGGCAAGGTATGGCTACACCTTC; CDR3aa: CAFGQGARYGYTF
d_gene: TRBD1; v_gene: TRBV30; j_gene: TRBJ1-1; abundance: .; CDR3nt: TGTGCCTGGAGCCCGAGGACAGGGATGAACACTGAAGCTTTCTTT; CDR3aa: CAWSPRTGMNTEAFF
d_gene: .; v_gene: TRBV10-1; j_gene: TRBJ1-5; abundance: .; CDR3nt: TGCGCCAGCGGTCAAAATCAGCCCCAGCATTTT; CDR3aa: CASGQNQPQHF
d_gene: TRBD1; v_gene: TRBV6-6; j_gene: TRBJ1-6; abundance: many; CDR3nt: TGTGCCAGCAGGGCCAGGGGGAGTCAGTCACCCCTCCACTTT; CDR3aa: CASRARGSQSPLHF
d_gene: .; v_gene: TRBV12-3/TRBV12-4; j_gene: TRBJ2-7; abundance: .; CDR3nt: TGTGCCAGCAGTTTAGGGCTGGCGAGAAACCTACTCTACGAGCAGTACTTC; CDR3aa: CASSLGLARNLLYEQYF
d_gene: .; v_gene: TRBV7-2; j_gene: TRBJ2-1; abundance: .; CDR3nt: TGTGCCAGCAGCGCGACTATTGGGAGAACGAATGAGCAGTTCTTC; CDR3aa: CASSATIGRTNEQFF
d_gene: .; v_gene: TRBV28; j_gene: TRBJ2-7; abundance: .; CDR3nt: TGTGCCAGCAGTTCTTTAAGGACTTTCTACGAGCAGTACTTC; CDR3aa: CASSSLRTFYEQYF
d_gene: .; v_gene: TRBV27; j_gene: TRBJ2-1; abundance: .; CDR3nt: TGTGCCAGCAGTTTCCGGGGAAACTACAATGAGCAGTTCTTC; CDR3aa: CASSFRGNYNEQFF
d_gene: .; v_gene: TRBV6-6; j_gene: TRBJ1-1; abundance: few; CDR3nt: TGTGCCAGCAGCTCTCCGATGAACACTGAAGCTTTCTTT; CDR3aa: CASSSPMNTEAFF
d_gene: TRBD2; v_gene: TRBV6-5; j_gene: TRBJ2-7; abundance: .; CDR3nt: TGTGCCAGCAGTTACACGGGACTAGCGGGAGCAGAGCAGTACTTC; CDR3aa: CASSYTGLAGAEQYF
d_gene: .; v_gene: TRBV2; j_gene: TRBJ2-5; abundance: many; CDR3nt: TGTGCCAGCACCGACTACCAAGAGACCCAGTACTTC; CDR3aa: CASTDYQETQYF
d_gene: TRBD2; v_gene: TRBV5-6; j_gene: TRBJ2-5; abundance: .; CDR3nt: TGTGCCAGCAGCAGGGACTATCTCCAAGAGACCCAGTACTTC; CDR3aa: CASSRDYLQETQYF
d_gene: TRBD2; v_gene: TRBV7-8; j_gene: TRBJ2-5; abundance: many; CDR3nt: TGTGCCAGCAGCTTAAAGGGGACTAGCGGTCAAGAGACCCAGTACTTC; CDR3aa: CASSLKGTSGQETQYF
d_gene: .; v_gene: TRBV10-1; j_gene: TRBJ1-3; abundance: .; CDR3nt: TGCGCCAGCAGTGAGTCGACCAGGGTGCCTGGAAACACCATATATTTT; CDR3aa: CASSESTRVPGNTIYF
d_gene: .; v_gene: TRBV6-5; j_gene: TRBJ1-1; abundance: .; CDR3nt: TGTGCCAGCAGTTACCGTGAGAGGGCGACTGAAGCTTTCTTT; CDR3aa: CASSYRERATEAFF
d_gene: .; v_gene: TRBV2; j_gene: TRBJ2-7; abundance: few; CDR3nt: TGTGCCAGCAGTGCCCGGGGCAGGTCCTACGAGCAGTACTTC; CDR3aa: CASSARGRSYEQYF
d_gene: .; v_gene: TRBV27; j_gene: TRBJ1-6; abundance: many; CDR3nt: TGTGCCAGCAGTTTCGGGACGGGGAATTCACCCCTCCACTTT; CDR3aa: CASSFGTGNSPLHF
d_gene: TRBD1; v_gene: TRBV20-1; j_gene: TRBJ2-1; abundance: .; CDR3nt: TGCAGTGCCCCGGACAGGGGACACAATGAGCAGTTCTTC; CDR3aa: CSAPDRGHNEQFF
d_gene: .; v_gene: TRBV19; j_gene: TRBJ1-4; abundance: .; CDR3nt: TGTGCCAGTAAAGGGGTCGGTAATGAAAAACTGTTTTTT; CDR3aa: CASKGVGNEKLFF
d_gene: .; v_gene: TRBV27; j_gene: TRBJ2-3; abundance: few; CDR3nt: TGTGCCAGCGGGGGTAGCGGAAGCACAGATACGCAGTATTTT; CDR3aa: CASGGSGSTDTQYF
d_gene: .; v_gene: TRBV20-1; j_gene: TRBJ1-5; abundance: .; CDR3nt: TGCAGTGCTAGAAGGCTCAATCAGCCCCAGCATTTT; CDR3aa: CSARRLNQPQHF
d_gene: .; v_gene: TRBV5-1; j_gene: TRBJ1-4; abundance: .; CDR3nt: TGCGCCAGCAGGGCCTTAACTAATGAAAAACTGTTTTTT; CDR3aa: CASRALTNEKLFF
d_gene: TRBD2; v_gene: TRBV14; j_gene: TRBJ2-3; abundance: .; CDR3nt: TGTGCCGGCAGCCAAGATCTAGCGGGCACAGATACGCAGTATTTT; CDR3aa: CAGSQDLAGTDTQYF
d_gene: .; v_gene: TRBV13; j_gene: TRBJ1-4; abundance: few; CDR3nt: TGTGCCAGCAGCCCGTGGGGGGAAAATGAAAAACTGTTTTTT; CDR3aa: CASSPWGENEKLFF
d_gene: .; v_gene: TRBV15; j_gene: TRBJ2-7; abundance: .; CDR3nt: TGTGCCACCAGCGGAGAGGGGGGAAACGAGCAGTACTTC; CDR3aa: CATSGEGGNEQYF
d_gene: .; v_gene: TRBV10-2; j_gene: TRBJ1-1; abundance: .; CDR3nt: TGCGCCAGCAGTGACGATAAGGAGGGGAACACTGAAGCTTTCTTT; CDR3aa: CASSDDKEGNTEAFF
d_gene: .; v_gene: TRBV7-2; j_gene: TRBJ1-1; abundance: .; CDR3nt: TGTGCCAGTAGGAGGGGGGCAGAGAAGACCGCTGAAGCTTTCTTT; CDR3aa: CASRRGAEKTAEAFF
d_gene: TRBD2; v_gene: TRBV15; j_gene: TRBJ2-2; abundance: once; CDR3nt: TGTGCCACCAGCATCGGGCTAGCGGGAGTCGGGAGCACCGGGGAGCTGTTTTTT; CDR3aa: CATSIGLAGVGSTGELFF
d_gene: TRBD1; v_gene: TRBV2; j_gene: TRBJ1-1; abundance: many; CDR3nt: TGTGCCAGCAGTGAGGACAGGGGGTTTGAAGCTTTCTTT; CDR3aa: CASSEDRGFEAFF
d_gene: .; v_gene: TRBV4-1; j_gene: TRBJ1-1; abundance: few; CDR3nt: TGCGCCAGCAGCCAAGATGTTCCAAGGAACACTGAAGCTTTCTTT; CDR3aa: CASSQDVPRNTEAFF
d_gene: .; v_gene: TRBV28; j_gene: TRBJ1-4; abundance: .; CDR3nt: TGTGCCAGCAGTTTCCGGCAGGTTTCTTCGGGGCTGTTTTTT; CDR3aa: CASSFRQVSSGLFF
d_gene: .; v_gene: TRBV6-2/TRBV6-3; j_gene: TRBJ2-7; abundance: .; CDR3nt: TGTGCCAGCAGTGGGGTGGGCTACGAGCAGTACTTC; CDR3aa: CASSGVGYEQYF
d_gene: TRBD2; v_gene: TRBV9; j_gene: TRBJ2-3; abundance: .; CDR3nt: TGTGCCAGCAGCGATAGCGGGTCTAGCACAGATACGCAGTATTTT; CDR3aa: CASSDSGSSTDTQYF
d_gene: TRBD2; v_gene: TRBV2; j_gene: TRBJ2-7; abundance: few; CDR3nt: TGTGCCAGCAGCAGGACTAGCGGGAGGGCCCGGTACGAGCAGTACTTC; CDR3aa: CASSRTSGRARYEQYF
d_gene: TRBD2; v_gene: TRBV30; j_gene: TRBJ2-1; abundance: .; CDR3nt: TGTGCCTGGAGCCTGGGACTCGGGGGGGCGTTCTACAATGAGCAGTTCTTC; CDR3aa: CAWSLGLGGAFYNEQFF
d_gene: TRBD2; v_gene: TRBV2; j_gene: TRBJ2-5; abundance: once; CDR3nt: TGTGCCAGCAGTGGCGCTAGCGGGGGCCAAGAGACCCAGTACTTC; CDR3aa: CASSGASGGQETQYF